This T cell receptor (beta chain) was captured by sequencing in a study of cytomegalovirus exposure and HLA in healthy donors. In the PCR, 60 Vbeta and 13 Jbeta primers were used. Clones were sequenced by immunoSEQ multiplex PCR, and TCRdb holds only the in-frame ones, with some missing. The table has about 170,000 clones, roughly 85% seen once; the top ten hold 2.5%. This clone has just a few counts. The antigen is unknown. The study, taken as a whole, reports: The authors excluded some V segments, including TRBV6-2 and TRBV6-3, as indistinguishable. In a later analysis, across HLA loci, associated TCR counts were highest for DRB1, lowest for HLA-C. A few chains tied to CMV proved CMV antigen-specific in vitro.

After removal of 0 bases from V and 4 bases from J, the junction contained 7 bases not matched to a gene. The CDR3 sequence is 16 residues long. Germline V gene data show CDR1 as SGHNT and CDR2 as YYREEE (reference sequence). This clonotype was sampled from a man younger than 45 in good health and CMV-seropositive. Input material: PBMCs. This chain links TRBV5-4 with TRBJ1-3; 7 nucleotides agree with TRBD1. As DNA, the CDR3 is TGTGCCAGCAGCTTGGACCCGGGACAGATAGGAAACACCATATATTTT. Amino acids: CASSLDPGQIGNTIYF.